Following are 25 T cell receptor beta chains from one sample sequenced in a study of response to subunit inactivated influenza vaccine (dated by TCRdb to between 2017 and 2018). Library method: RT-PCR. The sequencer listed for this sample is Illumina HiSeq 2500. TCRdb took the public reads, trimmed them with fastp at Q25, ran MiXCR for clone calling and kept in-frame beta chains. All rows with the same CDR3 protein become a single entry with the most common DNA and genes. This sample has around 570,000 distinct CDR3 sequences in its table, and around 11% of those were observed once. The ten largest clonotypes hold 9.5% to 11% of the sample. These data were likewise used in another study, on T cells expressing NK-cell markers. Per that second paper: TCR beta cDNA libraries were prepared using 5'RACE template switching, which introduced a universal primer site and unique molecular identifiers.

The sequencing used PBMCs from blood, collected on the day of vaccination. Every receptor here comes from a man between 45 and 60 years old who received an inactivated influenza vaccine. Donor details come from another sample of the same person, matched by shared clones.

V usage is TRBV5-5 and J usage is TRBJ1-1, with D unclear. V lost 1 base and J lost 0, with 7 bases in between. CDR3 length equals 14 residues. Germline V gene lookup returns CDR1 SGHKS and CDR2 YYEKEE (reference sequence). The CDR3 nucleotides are TGTGCCAGCAGCTTGCCGGTAATGAACACTGAAGCTTTCTTT. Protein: CASSLPVMNTEAFF.

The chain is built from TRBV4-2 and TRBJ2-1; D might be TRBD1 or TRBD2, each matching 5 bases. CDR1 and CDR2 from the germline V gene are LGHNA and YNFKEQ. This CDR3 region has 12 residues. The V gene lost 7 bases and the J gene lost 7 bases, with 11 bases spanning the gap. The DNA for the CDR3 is TGTGCCAGCAACGGGGCTAGTAATGAGCAGTTCTTC. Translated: CASNGASNEQFF.

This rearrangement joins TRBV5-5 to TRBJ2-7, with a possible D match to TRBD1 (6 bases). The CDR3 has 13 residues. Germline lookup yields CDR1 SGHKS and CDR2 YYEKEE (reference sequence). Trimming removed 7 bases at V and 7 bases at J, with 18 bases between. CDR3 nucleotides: TGTGCCAGCGCCGAACAGGGAAGGAAAGAGCAGTACTTC. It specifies CASAEQGRKEQYF.

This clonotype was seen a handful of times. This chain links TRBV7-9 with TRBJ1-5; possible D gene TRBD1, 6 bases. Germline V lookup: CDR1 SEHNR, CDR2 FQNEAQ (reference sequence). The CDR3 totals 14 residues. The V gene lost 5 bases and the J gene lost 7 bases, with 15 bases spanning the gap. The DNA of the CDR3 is TGTGCCAGCAGCCAAGGGGGGTTAAGCCAGCCCCAGCATTTT. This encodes CASSQGGLSQPQHF.

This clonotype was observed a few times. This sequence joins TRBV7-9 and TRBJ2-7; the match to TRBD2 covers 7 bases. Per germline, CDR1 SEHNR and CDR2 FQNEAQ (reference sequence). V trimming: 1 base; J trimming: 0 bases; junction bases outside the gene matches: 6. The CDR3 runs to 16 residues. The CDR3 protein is CASSLGEGPYSYEQYF. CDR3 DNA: TGTGCCAGCAGCTTAGGGGAGGGGCCTTACTCCTACGAGCAGTACTTC.

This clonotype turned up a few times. The CDR3 DNA sequence: TGTGCCAGCAGCGTTTCCTCCGGGGGGGCCACTGAGCAGTTCTTC. It specifies CASSVSSGGATEQFF. This rearrangement joins TRBV9 to TRBJ2-1; 8 nucleotides align to TRBD2. V lost 2 bases to trimming and J lost 9 bases; unmatched junction nucleotides: 10. The germline V gene encodes CDR1 SGDLS and CDR2 YYNGEE. The CDR3 runs to 15 residues.

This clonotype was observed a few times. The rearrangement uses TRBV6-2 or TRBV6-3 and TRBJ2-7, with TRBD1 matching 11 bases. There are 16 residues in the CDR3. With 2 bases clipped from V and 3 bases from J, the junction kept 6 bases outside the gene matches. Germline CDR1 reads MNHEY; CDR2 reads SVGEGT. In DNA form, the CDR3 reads TGTGCCAGCAGTTACACGGGACAGGGGGGACGCTACGAGCAGTACTTC. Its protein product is CASSYTGQGGRYEQYF.

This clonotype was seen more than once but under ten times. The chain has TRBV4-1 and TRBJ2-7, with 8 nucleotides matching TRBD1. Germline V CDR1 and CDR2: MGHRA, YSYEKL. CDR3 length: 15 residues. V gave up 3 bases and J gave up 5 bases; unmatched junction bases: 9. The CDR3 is CASSHKTGVSDEQYF. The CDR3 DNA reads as TGCGCCAGCAGCCATAAGACAGGGGTGAGCGACGAGCAGTACTTC.

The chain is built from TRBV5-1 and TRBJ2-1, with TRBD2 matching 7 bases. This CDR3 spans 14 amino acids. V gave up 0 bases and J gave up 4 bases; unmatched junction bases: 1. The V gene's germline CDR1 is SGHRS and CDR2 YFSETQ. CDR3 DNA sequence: TGCGCCAGCAGCTTGGAGCGGGGTTACAATGAGCAGTTCTTC. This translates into CASSLERGYNEQFF. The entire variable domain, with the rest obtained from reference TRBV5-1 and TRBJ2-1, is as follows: KAGVTQTPRYLIKTRGQQVTLSCSPISGHRSVSWYQQTPGQGLQFLFEYFSETQRNKGNFPGRFSGRQFSNSRSEMNVSTLELGDSALYLCASSLERGYNEQFFGPGTRLTVL.

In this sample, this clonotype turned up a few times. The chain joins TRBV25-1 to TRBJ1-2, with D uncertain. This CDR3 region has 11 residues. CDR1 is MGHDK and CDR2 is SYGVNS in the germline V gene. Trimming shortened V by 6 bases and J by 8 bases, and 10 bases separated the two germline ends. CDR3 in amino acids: CASRGVYGYTF. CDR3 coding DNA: TGTGCCAGCAGAGGAGTCTACGGCTACACCTTC.

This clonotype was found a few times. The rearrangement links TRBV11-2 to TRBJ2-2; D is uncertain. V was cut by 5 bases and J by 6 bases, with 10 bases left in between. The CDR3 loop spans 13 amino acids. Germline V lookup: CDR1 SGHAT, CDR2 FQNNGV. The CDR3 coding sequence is TGTGCCAGCAGCGATTCAACGGCCGGGGAGCTGTTTTTT. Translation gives CASSDSTAGELFF.

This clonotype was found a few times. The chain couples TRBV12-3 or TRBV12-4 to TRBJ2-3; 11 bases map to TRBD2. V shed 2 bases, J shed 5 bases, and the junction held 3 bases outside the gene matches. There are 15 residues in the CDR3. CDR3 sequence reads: CASSLTSGGVDTQYF. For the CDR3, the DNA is TGTGCCAGCAGTTTAACTAGCGGGGGAGTAGATACGCAGTATTTT.

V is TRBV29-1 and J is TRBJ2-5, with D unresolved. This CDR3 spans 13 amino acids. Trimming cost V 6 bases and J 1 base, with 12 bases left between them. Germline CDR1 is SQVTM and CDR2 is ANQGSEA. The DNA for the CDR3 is TGCAGCGTCGAGGCCAGGTTCCAAGAGACCCAGTACTTC. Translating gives CSVEARFQETQYF.

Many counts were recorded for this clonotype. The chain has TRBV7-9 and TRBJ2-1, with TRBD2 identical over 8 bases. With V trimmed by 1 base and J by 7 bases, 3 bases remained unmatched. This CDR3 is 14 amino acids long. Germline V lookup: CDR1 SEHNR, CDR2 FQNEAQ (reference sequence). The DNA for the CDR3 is TGTGCCAGCAGCTTAGATTTAGCGGGAAATGAGCAGTTCTTC. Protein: CASSLDLAGNEQFF.

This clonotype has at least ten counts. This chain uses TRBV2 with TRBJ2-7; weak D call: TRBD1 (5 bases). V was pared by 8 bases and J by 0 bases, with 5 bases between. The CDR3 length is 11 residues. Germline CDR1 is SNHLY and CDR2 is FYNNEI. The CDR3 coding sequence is TGTGCCAGCGGGGCCTCCTACGAGCAGTACTTC. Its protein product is CASGASYEQYF.

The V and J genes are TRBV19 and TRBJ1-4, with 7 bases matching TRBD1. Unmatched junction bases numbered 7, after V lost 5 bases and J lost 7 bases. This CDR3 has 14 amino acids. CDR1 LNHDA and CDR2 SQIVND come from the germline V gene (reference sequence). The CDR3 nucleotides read TGTGCCAGTAGTTCCAGGGGGACGGCTGAAAAACTGTTTTTT. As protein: CASSSRGTAEKLFF. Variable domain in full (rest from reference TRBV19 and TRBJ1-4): DGGITQSPKYLFRKEGQNVTLSCEQNLNHDAMYWYRQDPGQGLRLIYYSQIVNDFQKGDIAEGYSVSREKKESFPLTVTSAQKNPTAFYLCASSSRGTAEKLFFGSGTQLSVL.

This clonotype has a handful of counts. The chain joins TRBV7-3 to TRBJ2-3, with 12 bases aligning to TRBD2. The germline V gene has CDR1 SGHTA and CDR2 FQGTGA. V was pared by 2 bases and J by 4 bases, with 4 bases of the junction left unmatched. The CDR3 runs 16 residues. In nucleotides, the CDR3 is TGTGCCAGCAGCTTACTAGCGGGAGGGCCGGCAGATACGCAGTATTTT. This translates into CASSLLAGGPADTQYF. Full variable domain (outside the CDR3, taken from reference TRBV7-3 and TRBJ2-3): GAGVSQTPSNKVTEKGKYVELRCDPISGHTALYWYRQSLGQGPEFLIYFQGTGAADDSGLPNDRFFAVRPEGSVSTLKIQRTERGDSAVYLCASSLLAGGPADTQYFGPGTRLTVL.

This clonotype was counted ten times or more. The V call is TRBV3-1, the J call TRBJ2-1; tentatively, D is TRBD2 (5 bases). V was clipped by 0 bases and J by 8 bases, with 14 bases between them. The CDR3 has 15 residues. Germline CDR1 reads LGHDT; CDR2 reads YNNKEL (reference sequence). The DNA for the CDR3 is TGTGCCAGCAGCCAAGAAAGGGTGGGTAGCGATGAGCAGTTCTTC. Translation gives CASSQERVGSDEQFF.

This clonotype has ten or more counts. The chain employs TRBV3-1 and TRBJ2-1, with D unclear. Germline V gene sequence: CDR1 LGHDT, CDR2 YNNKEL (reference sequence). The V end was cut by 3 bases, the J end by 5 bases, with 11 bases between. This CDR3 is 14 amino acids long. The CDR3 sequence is CASSHAETHNEQFF. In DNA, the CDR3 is TGTGCCAGCAGCCACGCTGAGACCCACAATGAGCAGTTCTTC.

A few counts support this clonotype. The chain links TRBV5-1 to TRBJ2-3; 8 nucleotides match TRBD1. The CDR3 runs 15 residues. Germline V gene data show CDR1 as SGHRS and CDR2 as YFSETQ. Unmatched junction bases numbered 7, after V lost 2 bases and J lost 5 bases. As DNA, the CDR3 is TGCGCCAGCAGCTTAATGGGACAGGTGGTAGATACGCAGTATTTT. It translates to CASSLMGQVVDTQYF.

Here the CDR3 reads CAWKTSETDTQYF. The DNA of the CDR3 is TGCGCCTGGAAGACTAGCGAGACAGATACGCAGTATTTT. The V gene is TRBV5-1, the J gene TRBJ2-3; 8 positions agree with TRBD2. Germline CDR1 SGHRS, CDR2 YFSETQ. CDR3 length: 13 amino acids. J lost 3 bases, V lost 10 bases, and 7 bases had no gene match.

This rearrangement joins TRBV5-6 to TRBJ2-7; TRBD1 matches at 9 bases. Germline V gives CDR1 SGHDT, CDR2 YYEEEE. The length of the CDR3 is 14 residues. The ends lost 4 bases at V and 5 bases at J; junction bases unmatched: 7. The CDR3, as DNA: TGTGCCAGCAGCGGAAACAGGGGGCGGAACGAGCAGTACTTC. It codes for CASSGNRGRNEQYF.

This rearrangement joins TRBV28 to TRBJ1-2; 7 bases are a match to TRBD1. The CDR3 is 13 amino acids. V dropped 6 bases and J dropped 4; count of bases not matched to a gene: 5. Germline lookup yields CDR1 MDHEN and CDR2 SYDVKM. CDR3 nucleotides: TGTGCCAGCAGGCCAGGGGGACTCTATGGCTACACCTTC. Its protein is CASRPGGLYGYTF.

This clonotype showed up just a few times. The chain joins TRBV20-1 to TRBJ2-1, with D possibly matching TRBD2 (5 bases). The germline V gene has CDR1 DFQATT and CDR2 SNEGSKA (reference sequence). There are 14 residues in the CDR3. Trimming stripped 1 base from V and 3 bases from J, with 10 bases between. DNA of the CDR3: TGCAGTGCTAGAGGTCCCGGGGACTACAATGAGCAGTTCTTC. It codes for CSARGPGDYNEQFF.

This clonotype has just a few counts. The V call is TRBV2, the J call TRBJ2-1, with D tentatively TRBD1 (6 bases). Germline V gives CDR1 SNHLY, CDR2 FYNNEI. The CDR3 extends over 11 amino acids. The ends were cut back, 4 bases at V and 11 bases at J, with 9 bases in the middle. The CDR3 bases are TGTGCCAGCAGTGGGGGGCAAAAGCAGTTCTTC. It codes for CASSGGQKQFF.